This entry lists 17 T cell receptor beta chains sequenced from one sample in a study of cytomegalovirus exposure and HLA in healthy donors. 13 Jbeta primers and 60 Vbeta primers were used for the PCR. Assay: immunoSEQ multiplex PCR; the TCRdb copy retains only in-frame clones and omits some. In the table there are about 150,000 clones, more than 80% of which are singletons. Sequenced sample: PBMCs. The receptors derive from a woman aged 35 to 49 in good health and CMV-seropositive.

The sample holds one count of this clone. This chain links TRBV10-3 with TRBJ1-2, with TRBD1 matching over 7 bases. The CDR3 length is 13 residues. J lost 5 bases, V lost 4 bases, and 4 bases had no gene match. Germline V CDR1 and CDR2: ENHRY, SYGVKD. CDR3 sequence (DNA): TGTGCCATCAGTGGACAGGGCCCGTATGGCTACACCTTC. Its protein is CAISGQGPYGYTF.

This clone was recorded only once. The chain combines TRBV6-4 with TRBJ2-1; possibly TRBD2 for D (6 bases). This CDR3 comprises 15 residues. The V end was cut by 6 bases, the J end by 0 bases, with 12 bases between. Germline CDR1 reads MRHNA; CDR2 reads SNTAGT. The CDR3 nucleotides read TGTGCCAGCAGCCCCCTAGCGTCCTCCTACAATGAGCAGTTCTTC. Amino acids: CASSPLASSYNEQFF.

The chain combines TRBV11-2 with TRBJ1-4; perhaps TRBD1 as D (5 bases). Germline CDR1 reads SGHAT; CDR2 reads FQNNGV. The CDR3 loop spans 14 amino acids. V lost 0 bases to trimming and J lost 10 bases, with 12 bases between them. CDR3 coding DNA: TGTGCCAGCAGCTTAGATGTCCAGGGTAGAAAACTGTTTTTT. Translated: CASSLDVQGRKLFF. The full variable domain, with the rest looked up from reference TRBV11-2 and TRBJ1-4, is EAGVAQSPRYKIIEKRQSVAFWCNPISGHATLYWYQQILGQGPKLLIQFQNNGVVDDSQLPKDRFSAERLKGVDSTLKIQPAKLEDSAVYLCASSLDVQGRKLFFGSGTQLSVL.

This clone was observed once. CDR3 nucleotide sequence: TGTGCCAGCAGCAAACTTCCAGGGGGCTTCCCGAACACTGAAGCTTTCTTT. It specifies CASSKLPGGFPNTEAFF. This chain uses TRBV21-1 with TRBJ1-1; the D call in the table, TRBD1, was not verified against the DNA. TRBV21-1 is a recognized pseudogene. The CDR3 is made up of 17 amino acids.

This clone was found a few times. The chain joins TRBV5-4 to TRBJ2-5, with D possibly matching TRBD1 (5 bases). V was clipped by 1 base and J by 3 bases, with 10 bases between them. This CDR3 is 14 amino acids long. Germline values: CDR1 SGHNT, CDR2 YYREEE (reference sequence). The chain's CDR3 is CASSLTGAEETQYF. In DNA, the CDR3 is TGTGCCAGCAGCTTGACAGGCGCCGAAGAGACCCAGTACTTC.

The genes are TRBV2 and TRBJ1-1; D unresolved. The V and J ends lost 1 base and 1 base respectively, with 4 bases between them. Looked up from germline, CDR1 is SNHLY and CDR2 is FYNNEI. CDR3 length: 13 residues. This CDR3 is CASSEGPNTEAFF. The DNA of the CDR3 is TGTGCCAGCAGTGAAGGGCCGAACACTGAAGCTTTCTTT. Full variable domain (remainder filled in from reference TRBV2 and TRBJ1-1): EPEVTQTPSHQVTQMGQEVILRCVPISNHLYFYWYRQILGQKVEFLVSFYNNEISEKSEIFDDQFSVERPDGSNFTLKIRSTKLEDSAMYFCASSEGPNTEAFFGQGTRLTVV.

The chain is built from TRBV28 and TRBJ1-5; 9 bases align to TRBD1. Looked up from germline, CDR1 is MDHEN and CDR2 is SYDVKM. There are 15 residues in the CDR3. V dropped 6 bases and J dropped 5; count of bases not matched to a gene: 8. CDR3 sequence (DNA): TGTGCCAGCAGAATGGGACAGGGAGGAGATCAGCCCCAGCATTTT. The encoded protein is CASRMGQGGDQPQHF.

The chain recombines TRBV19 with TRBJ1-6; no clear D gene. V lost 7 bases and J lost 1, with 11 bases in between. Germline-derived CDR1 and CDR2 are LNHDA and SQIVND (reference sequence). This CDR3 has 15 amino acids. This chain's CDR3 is CASKEGASYNSPLHF. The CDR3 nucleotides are TGTGCCAGTAAAGAGGGAGCGTCCTATAATTCACCCCTCCACTTT.

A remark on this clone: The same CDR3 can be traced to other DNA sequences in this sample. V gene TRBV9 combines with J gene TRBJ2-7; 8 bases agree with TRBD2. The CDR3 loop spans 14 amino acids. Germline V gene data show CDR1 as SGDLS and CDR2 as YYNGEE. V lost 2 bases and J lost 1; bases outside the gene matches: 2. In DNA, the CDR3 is TGTGCCAGCAGCGTGGCTAGCGGGTCCTACGAGCAGTACTTC. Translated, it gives CASSVASGSYEQYF.

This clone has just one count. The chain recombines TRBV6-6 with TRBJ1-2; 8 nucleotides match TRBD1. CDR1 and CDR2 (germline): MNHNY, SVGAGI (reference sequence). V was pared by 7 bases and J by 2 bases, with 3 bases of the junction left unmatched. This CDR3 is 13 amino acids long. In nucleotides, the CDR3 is TGTGCCAGCACCGACAGGGGAAACTATGGCTACACCTTC. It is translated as CASTDRGNYGYTF.

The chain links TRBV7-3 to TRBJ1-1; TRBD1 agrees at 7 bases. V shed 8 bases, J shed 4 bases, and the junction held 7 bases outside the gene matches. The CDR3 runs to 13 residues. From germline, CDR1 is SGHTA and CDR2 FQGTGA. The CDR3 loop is CASSGQGGTEAFF. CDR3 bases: TGTGCCAGCTCGGGGCAGGGGGGCACTGAAGCTTTCTTT.

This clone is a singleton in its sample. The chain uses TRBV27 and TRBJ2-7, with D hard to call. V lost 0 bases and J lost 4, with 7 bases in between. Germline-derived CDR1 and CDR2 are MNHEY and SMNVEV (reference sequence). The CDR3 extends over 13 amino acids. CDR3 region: CASSLSPFYEQYF. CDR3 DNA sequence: TGTGCCAGCAGTTTATCCCCTTTTTACGAGCAGTACTTC.

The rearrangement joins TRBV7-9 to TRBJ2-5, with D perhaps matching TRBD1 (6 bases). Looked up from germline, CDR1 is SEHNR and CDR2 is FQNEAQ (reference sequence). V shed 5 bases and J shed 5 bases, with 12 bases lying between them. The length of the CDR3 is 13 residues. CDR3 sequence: CASSERRGETQYF. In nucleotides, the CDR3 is TGTGCCAGCAGCGAACGCAGGGGTGAGACCCAGTACTTC.

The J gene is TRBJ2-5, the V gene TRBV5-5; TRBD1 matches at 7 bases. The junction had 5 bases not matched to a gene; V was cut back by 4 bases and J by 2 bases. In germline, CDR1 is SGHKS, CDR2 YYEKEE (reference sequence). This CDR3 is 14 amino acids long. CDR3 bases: TGTGCCAGCAGCCTCCCGGGACAGCAAGAGACCCAGTACTTC. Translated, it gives CASSLPGQQETQYF.

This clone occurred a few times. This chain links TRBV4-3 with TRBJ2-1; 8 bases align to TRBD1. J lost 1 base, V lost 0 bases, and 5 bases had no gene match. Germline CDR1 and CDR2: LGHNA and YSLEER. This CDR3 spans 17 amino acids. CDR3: CASSQDATGGSYNEQFF. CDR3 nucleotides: TGCGCCAGCAGCCAAGACGCTACAGGGGGGTCCTACAATGAGCAGTTCTTC.

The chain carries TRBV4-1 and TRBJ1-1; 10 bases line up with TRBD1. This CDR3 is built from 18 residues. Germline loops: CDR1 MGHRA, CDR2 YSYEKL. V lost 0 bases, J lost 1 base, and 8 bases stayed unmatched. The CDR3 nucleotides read TGCGCCAGCAGCCAAGATCCCGGGACAGGGGTAGGGAACACTGAAGCTTTCTTT. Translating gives CASSQDPGTGVGNTEAFF.

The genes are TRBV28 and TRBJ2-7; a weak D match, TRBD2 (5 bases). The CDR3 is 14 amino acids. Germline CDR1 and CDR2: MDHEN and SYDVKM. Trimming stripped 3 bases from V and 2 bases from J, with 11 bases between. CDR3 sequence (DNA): TGTGCCAGCAGTTTTATTAGGGAGCCCTACGAGCAGTACTTC. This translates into CASSFIREPYEQYF.